The TCR beta chain under discussion was sequenced for a study of CD8 T cells in ankylosing spondylitis. General study findings and limits: Enrichment of disease-linked clones was reportedly significant in matched ankylosing spondylitis synovial fluid. Disease-linked clones bore a CD8+ phenotype and were relatively rare in peripheral blood. Apparently characteristic of ankylosing spondylitis blood was a TCR beta motif (under ten highly homologous variants). Certain motif variants had earlier been reported in reactive arthritis synovial fluid and blood.

This clonotype was counted only a few times. Antigen: not known. Each TCR beta library was made by quantitative 5'-RACE that incorporated molecular barcodes. TCRdb redid the calling of the 5' RACE reads with MiXCR, one entry per CDR3 protein. This table holds about 450,000 distinct CDR3 sequences, roughly 27% found once. CDR1 and CDR2 from the germline V gene are SQVTM and ANQGSEA. V lost 7 bases, J lost 5 bases, and 9 bases stayed unmatched. The CDR3 is made up of 13 amino acids. V gene TRBV29-1 combines with J gene TRBJ2-5; 8 nucleotides agree with TRBD1. The sample was blood, either unsorted or a sorted T cell fraction (not recorded which). The TCR originated in a male donor with ankylosing spondylitis. The CDR3 bases are TGCAGCGCCAAGACAGGGGCCGGGGAGACCCAGTACTTC. Amino acid sequence: CSAKTGAGETQYF.